These T cell receptor beta chains were read from a single sample in a study. TCRdb reprocessed the RT-PCR reads via MiXCR and lists one record per CDR3 protein. The sample comprises about 700,000 distinct CDR3 sequences, more than 13% of which are singletons, and 3.6% rests with the top ten. Sequencing input: memory CD4+ T cells from blood. The receptors derive from a female donor in good health, serving as a healthy control. The CDR3 runs from the conserved cysteine through the conserved F or W. The D gene is left open where the match is weak. Rows give clone size only sometimes, using once, few, many, or a class for an expanded clone.

clone_size,d_call,cdr3_length,j_call,v_call,cdr3_aa,cdr3_nt
many,-,13,TRBJ2-1,TRBV6-4,CASSLTRENEQFF,TGTGCCAGCAGTCTCACCAGGGAGAATGAGCAGTTCTTC
-,TRBD2,18,TRBJ2-3,TRBV20-1,CSARDRSGLAFLTDTQYF,TGCAGTGCTAGAGATCGTTCGGGACTAGCTTTTTTAACAGATACGCAGTATTTT
many,-,15,TRBJ2-7,TRBV6-6,CASRAVRGGSYEQYF,TGTGCCAGCAGGGCGGTAAGGGGCGGGTCCTACGAGCAGTACTTC
-,-,14,TRBJ1-1,TRBV6-6,CASSYSGRYTEAFF,TGTGCCAGCAGTTACTCGGGGAGGTACACTGAAGCTTTCTTT
-,TRBD2,13,TRBJ2-7,TRBV7-2,CASRISGSYEQYF,TGTGCCAGCAGGATTAGCGGGTCCTACGAGCAGTACTTC
few,-,13,TRBJ2-3,TRBV29-1,CSVDTEVTDTQYF,TGCAGCGTTGATACCGAGGTCACAGATACGCAGTATTTT
few,TRBD1,13,TRBJ2-5,TRBV29-1,CSAAGGGEETQYF,TGCAGCGCCGCAGGGGGCGGCGAAGAGACCCAGTACTTC
many,-,15,TRBJ2-7,TRBV9,CASSAGQGGSYEQYF,TGTGCCAGCAGCGCTGGACAGGGAGGGTCCTACGAGCAGTACTTC
few,-,13,TRBJ2-2,TRBV18,CASSAREPGELFF,TGTGCCAGCTCAGCACGGGAGCCCGGGGAGCTGTTTTTT
-,TRBD2,17,TRBJ2-1,TRBV7-8,CASSLVGAGTSYNEQFF,TGTGCCAGCAGCTTAGTTGGAGCGGGGACCTCCTACAATGAGCAGTTCTTC
many,TRBD2,20,TRBJ2-3,TRBV6-5,CASRLLGSSGRDTGTDTQYF,TGTGCCAGCAGACTACTCGGTTCAAGCGGGAGGGATACTGGCACAGATACGCAGTATTTT
many,TRBD1,16,TRBJ2-1,TRBV5-1,CASSVIGQGSYNEQFF,TGCGCCAGCAGCGTAATTGGACAGGGAAGCTACAATGAGCAGTTCTTC
-,TRBD2,17,TRBJ2-5,TRBV12-3/TRBV12-4,CASSSAGLAGYQETQYF,TGTGCCAGCAGTTCCGCCGGACTAGCGGGGTACCAAGAGACCCAGTACTTC
few,-,19,TRBJ1-5,TRBV6-2/TRBV6-3,CASSTEGGRRFYSNQPQHF,TGTGCCAGCAGCACCGAGGGCGGCCGCCGTTTTTATAGCAATCAGCCCCAGCATTTT
-,TRBD2,13,TRBJ2-5,TRBV6-1,CASTASGGETQYF,TGTGCCAGCACGGCTTCGGGGGGAGAGACCCAGTACTTC
-,TRBD2,12,TRBJ2-7,TRBV30,CAWEIAGYEQYF,TGTGCCTGGGAGATAGCGGGTTACGAGCAGTACTTC
many,-,15,TRBJ1-2,TRBV12-3/TRBV12-4,CASSFKKIRASGYTF,TGTGCCAGCAGTTTTAAAAAGATTCGAGCGTCTGGCTACACCTTC
-,-,17,TRBJ2-3,TRBV3-1,CASSQDRLARSTDTQYF,TGTGCCAGCAGCCAAGATCGGCTAGCGCGTAGCACAGATACGCAGTATTTT
many,-,14,TRBJ2-7,TRBV4-1,CASSLGQTTYEQYF,TGCGCCAGCAGCCTCGGACAGACGACCTACGAGCAGTACTTC
few,-,16,TRBJ1-4,TRBV6-6,CASSYSAGSTNEKLFF,TGTGCCAGCAGTTACTCGGCAGGGTCGACTAATGAAAAACTGTTTTTT
few,TRBD1,14,TRBJ2-5,TRBV6-6,CASSNFHGQGSQYF,TGTGCCAGCAGTAACTTCCACGGACAGGGCTCCCAGTACTTC
-,TRBD2,14,TRBJ2-1,TRBV30,CAWGRGESYNEQFF,TGTGCCTGGGGGCGGGGGGAGTCCTACAATGAGCAGTTCTTC
many,TRBD2,14,TRBJ2-1,TRBV20-1,CSANSGRAHNEQFF,TGCAGTGCAAATAGCGGGAGGGCCCACAATGAGCAGTTCTTC
-,-,17,TRBJ1-5,TRBV6-2/TRBV6-3,CASRSGSGYERNQPQHF,TGTGCCAGCAGATCGGGGTCAGGTTATGAGAGGAATCAGCCCCAGCATTTT
few,-,15,TRBJ2-1,TRBV15,CATSGGLESYNEQFF,TGTGCCACCAGCGGGGGCCTTGAATCCTACAATGAGCAGTTCTTC
few,-,14,TRBJ1-1,TRBV27,CASSLSARNTEAFF,TGTGCCAGCAGTTTATCGGCGAGGAACACTGAAGCTTTCTTT
many,-,11,TRBJ2-1,TRBV12-3/TRBV12-4,CASGLGNEQFF,TGTGCCAGTGGGTTGGGGAATGAGCAGTTCTTC
-,-,11,TRBJ2-7,TRBV29-1,CSVQEAYEQYF,TGCAGCGTACAGGAGGCCTACGAGCAGTACTTC
-,-,11,TRBJ2-1,TRBV30,CACKGIHEQFF,TGTGCCTGCAAGGGAATCCATGAGCAGTTCTTC
many,-,16,TRBJ2-1,TRBV4-1,CASSPALLIKYNEQFF,TGCGCCAGCAGCCCGGCGCTTCTGATAAAATACAATGAGCAGTTCTTC
-,-,11,TRBJ2-5,TRBV20-1,CSASRSETQYF,TGCAGTGCTAGTCGATCTGAGACCCAGTACTTC
few,-,13,TRBJ1-1,TRBV12-3/TRBV12-4,CASSLGHFTEAFF,TGTGCCAGCAGTTTAGGACATTTCACTGAAGCTTTCTTT
-,-,15,TRBJ1-4,TRBV7-2,CASSLGETTNEKLFF,TGTGCCAGCAGCTTAGGGGAGACAACTAATGAAAAACTGTTTTTT
-,-,17,TRBJ2-2,TRBV4-3,CASSQEWETTNTGELFF,TGCGCCAGCAGCCAAGAATGGGAGACAACGAACACCGGGGAGCTGTTTTTT
few,-,16,TRBJ1-4,TRBV27,CASSTSPRATYEKLFF,TGTGCCAGCAGTACCTCCCCCCGGGCAACGTATGAAAAACTGTTTTTT
many,-,11,TRBJ2-1,TRBV29-1,CSVDKGNEQFF,TGCAGCGTTGATAAGGGGAATGAGCAGTTCTTC
-,-,14,TRBJ2-3,TRBV5-1,CASSLGAETDTQYF,TGCGCCAGCAGCTTGGGGGCGGAGACAGATACGCAGTATTTT
-,TRBD1,11,TRBJ1-1,TRBV7-3,CASSPGTGLIF,TGTGCCAGCAGCCCCGGGACAGGGCTGATCTTT
many,-,12,TRBJ2-7,TRBV6-5,CASFTVPYEQYF,TGTGCCAGCTTTACCGTTCCCTACGAGCAGTACTTC
-,TRBD2,14,TRBJ2-1,TRBV20-1,CSAMRASGSNEQFF,TGCAGTGCTATGAGGGCTAGCGGGAGCAATGAGCAGTTCTTC
-,-,16,TRBJ1-2,TRBV20-1,CSARDREKDRNYGYTF,TGCAGTGCTAGAGATCGAGAAAAAGACAGGAACTATGGCTACACCTTC
-,-,15,TRBJ2-7,TRBV7-2,CASSSYLDSTYEQYF,TGTGCCAGCAGCTCATACCTCGACTCAACCTACGAGCAGTACTTC
many,-,15,TRBJ1-2,TRBV4-2,CASSQDTRQGYGYTF,TGTGCCAGCAGCCAAGATACTCGTCAGGGGTATGGCTACACCTTC
once,TRBD1,16,TRBJ2-6,TRBV20-1,CSAIGQGYSGANVLTF,TGCAGTGCTATTGGACAGGGCTACTCTGGGGCCAACGTCCTGACTTTC
many,-,16,TRBJ2-1,TRBV24-1,CATRDSGASVYNEQFF,TGTGCCACCAGGGATTCCGGGGCCAGCGTCTACAATGAGCAGTTCTTC
-,-,14,TRBJ2-3,TRBV6-2/TRBV6-3,CASSFPDSTDTQYF,TGTGCCAGCAGTTTTCCAGATAGCACAGATACGCAGTATTTT
-,-,15,TRBJ2-3,TRBV5-1,CASSLVGVGEDTQYF,TGCGCCAGCAGCTTGGTGGGAGTAGGAGAAGATACGCAGTATTTT
-,-,12,TRBJ2-1,TRBV12-3/TRBV12-4,CASSPWPSEQFF,TGTGCCAGCAGCCCATGGCCCAGTGAGCAGTTCTTC
-,-,14,TRBJ2-2,TRBV6-5,CASIQAGNTGELFF,TGTGCCAGCATTCAGGCAGGGAACACCGGGGAGCTGTTTTTT